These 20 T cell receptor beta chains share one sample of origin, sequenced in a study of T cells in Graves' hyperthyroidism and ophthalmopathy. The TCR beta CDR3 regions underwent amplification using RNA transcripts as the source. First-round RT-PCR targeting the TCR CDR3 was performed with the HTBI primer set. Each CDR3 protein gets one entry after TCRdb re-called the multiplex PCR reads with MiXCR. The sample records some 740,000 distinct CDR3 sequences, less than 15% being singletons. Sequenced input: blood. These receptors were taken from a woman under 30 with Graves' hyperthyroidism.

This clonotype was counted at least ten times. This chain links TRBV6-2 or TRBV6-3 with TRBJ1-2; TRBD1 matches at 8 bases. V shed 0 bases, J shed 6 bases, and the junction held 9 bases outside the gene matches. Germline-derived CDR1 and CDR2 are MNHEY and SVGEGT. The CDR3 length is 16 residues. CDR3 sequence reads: CASSYSAGQVQDGYTF. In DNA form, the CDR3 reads TGTGCCAGCAGTTACTCTGCGGGACAGGTACAAGATGGCTACACCTTC.

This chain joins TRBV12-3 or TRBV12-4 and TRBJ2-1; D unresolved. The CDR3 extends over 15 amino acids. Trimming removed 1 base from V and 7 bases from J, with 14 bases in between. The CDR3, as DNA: TGTGCCAGCAGTTTAGTTTCCCCTACCCAGAATGAGCAGTTCTTC. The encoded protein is CASSLVSPTQNEQFF.

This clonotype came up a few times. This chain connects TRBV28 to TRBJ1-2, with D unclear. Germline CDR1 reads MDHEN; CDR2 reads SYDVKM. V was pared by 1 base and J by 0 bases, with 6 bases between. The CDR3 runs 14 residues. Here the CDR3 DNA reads TGTGCCAGCAGTTTATCTGCGTCTAACTATGGCTACACCTTC. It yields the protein CASSLSASNYGYTF.

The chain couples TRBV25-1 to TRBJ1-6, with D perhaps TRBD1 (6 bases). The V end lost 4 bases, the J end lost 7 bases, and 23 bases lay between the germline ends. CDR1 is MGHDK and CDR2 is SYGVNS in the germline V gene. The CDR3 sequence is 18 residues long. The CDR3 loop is CASSVLLRGEGGNSPLHF. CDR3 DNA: TGTGCCAGCAGTGTCCTCCTCCGAGGGGAAGGGGGGAATTCACCCCTCCACTTT.

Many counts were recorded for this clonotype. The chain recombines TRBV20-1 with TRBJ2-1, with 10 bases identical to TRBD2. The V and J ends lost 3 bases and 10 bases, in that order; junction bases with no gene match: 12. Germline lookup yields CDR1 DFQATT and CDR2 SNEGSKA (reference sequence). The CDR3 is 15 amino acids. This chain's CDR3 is CSARSSSGSFSEQFF. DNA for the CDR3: TGCAGTGCTAGGTCCTCTAGCGGGAGTTTTAGCGAGCAGTTCTTC.

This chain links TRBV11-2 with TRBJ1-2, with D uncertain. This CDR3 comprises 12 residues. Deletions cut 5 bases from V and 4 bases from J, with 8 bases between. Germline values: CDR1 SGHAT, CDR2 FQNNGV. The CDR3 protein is CASSMAGYGYTF. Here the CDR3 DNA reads TGTGCCAGCAGCATGGCGGGCTATGGCTACACCTTC.

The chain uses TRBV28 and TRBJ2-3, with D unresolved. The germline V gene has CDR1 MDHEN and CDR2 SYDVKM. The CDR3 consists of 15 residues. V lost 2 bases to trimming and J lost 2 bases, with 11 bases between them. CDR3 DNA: TGTGCCAGCAGTTTAAATCGCCATAACACAGATACGCAGTATTTT. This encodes CASSLNRHNTDTQYF.

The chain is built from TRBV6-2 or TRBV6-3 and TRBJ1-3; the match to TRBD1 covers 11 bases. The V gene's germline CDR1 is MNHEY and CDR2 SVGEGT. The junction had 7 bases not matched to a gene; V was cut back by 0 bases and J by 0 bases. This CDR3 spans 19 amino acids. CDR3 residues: CASSYSGQGALGSGNTIYF. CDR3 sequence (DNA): TGTGCCAGCAGTTACTCCGGACAGGGGGCGCTGGGCTCTGGAAACACCATATATTTT.

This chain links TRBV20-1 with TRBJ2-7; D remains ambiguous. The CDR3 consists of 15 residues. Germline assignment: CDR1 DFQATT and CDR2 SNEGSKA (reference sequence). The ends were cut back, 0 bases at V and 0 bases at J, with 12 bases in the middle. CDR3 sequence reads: CSARDLGRGSYEQYF. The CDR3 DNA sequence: TGCAGTGCTAGAGATCTTGGTAGAGGCTCCTACGAGCAGTACTTC.

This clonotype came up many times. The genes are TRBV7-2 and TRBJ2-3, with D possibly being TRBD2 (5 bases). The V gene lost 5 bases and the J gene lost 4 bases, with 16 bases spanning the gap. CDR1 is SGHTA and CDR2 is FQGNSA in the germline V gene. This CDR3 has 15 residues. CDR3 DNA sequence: TGTGCCAGCAGCCTGCGAAGGACTGCCGCAGATACGCAGTATTTT. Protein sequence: CASSLRRTAADTQYF.

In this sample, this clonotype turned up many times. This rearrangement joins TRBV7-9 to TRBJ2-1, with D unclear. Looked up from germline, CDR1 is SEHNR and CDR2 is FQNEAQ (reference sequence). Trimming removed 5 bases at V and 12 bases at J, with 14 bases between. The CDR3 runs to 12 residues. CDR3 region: CASSLRKGGQFF. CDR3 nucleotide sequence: TGTGCCAGCAGCCTCCGGAAGGGCGGGCAGTTCTTC.

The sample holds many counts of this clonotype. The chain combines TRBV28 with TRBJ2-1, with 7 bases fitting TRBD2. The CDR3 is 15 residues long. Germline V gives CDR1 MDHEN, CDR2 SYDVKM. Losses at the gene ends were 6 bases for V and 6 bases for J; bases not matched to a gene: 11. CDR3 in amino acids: CASRPSGTKGNEQFF. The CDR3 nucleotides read TGTGCCAGCAGGCCAAGCGGGACCAAGGGCAATGAGCAGTTCTTC.

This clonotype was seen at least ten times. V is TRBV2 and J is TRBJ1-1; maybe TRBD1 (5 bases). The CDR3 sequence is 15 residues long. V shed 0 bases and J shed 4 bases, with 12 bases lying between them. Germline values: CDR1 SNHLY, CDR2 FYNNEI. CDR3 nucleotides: TGTGCCAGCAGTGAAGCGCTAGGGGATCTCACTGAAGCTTTCTTT. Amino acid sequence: CASSEALGDLTEAFF.

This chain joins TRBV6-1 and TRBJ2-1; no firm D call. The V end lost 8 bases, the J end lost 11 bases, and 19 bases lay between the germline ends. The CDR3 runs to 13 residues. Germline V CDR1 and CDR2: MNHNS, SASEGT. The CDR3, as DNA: TGTGCCAGCTCACCCACTCTAAGGGATCAGCAGTTCTTC. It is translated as CASSPTLRDQQFF.

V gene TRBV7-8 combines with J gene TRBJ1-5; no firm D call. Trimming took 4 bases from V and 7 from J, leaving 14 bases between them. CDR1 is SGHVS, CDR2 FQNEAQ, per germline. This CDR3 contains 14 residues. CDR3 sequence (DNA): TGTGCCAGCAGCTCTAGCACGTCCAACCAGCCCCAGCATTTT. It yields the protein CASSSSTSNQPQHF.

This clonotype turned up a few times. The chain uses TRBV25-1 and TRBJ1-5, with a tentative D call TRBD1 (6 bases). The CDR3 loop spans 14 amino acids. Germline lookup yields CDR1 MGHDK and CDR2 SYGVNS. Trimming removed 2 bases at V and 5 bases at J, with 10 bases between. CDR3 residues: CASSEVDRYQPQHF. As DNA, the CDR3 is TGTGCCAGCAGTGAAGTGGACAGATATCAGCCCCAGCATTTT. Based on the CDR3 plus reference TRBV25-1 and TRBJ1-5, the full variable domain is EADIYQTPRYLVIGTGKKITLECSQTMGHDKMYWYQQDPGMELHLIHYSYGVNSTEKGDLSSESTVSRIRTEHFPLTLESARPSHTSQYLCASSEVDRYQPQHFGDGTRLSIL.

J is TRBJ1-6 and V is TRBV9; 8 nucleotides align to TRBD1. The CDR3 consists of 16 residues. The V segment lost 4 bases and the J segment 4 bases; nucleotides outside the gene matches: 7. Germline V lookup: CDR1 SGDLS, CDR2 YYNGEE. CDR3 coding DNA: TGTGCCAGCAGCTTCGGGACAGGCGGGTATAATTCACCCCTCCACTTT. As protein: CASSFGTGGYNSPLHF.

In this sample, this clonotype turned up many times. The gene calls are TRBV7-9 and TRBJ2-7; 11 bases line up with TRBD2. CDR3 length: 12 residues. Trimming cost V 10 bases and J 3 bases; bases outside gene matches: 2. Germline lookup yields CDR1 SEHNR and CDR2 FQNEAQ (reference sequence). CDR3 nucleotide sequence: TGTGCCACCGGGACTAGCGGCTACGAGCAGTACTTC. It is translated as CATGTSGYEQYF.

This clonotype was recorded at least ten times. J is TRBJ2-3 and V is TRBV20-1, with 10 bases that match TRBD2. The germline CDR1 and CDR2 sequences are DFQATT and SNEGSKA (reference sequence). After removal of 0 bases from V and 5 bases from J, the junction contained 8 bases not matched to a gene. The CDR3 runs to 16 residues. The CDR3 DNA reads TGCAGTGCTAGAGATAGAACTAGCGGGAAGCGAGATACGCAGTATTTT. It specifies CSARDRTSGKRDTQYF.

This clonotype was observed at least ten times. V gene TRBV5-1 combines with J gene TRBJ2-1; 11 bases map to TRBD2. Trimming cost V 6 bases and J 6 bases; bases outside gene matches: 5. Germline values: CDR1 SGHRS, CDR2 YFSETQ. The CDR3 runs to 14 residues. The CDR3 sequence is CASKLAGVFNEQFF. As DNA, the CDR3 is TGCGCCAGCAAACTAGCGGGAGTTTTCAATGAGCAGTTCTTC.